This T cell receptor (beta chain) emerged from a study of blood T cell repertoires in COVID-19. Overall study context: T cells, B-cell-depleted T cells, or PBMCs supplied cDNA or gDNA.

This table comes from immunoSEQ multiplex PCR, and its TCRdb copy is limited to in-frame clones, with some not included. The data contain tens of thousands of clones, around 87% of them singletons. The sequenced material came from peripheral blood. This TCR derives from a human donor in a cohort sampled during active COVID-19.

The CDR3 here is CASSWRGTDTQYF. CDR3 DNA: TGTGCCAGCAGCTGGAGGGGCACAGATACGCAGTATTTT. The chain joins TRBV5-4 to TRBJ2-3; perhaps TRBD2 as D (6 bases). CDR1 and CDR2 from the germline V gene are SGHNT and YYREEE (reference sequence). Trimming took off 3 bases at V and 1 base at J, with 6 bases between the two ends. This CDR3 spans 13 amino acids.